This T cell receptor beta chain was sequenced during a study of Ad26.COV2.S vaccination and SARS-CoV-2 variants. Data came from immunoSEQ multiplex PCR; TCRdb stores just in-frame clones and leaves some out. The data show hundreds of thousands of clones, with about 91% seen just once and under 4% held by the top ten. Note on this clone: Its antigen remains unknown.

Study-level results: After vaccination, substantial breadth of spike-specific CD8+ and CD4+ responses was reported.

Germline-derived CDR1 and CDR2 are SGHDN and FVKESK. With 4 bases removed from V and 2 bases from J, the gap between germline ends came to 20 bases. The CDR3 length is 17 residues. The chain uses TRBV14 and TRBJ1-1; D uncertain. The sequence was collected from a human donor who had recovered from COVID-19. Sequenced material: peripheral blood, taken after recovery from COVID-19. The CDR3 region is CASSPRFPQQRNTEAFF. Written as DNA, the CDR3 is TGTGCCAGCAGCCCCCGTTTCCCCCAGCAAAGAAACACTGAAGCTTTCTTT.